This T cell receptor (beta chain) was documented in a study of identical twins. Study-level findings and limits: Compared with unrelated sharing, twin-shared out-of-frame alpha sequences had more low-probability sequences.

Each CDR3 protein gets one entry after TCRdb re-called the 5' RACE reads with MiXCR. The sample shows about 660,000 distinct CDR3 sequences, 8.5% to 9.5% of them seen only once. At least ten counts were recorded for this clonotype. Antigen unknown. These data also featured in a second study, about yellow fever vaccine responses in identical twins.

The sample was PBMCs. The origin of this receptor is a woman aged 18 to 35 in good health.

The CDR3 protein is CASSTHYNEQFF. CDR3 in DNA: TGTGCCAGCAGTACACACTACAATGAGCAGTTCTTC. The V and J genes are TRBV9 and TRBJ2-1; D not resolved. CDR3 length: 12 amino acids. Germline values: CDR1 SGDLS, CDR2 YYNGEE. V was cut by 5 bases and J by 3 bases, with 6 bases left in between. Drawing the rest from reference TRBV9 and TRBJ2-1, the complete variable domain is DSGVTQTPKHLITATGQRVTLRCSPRSGDLSVYWYQQSLDQGLQFLIQYYNGEERAKGNILERFSAQQFPDLHSELNLSSLELGDSALYFCASSTHYNEQFFGPGTRLTVL.